This T cell receptor (beta chain) was identified during a study of fetal regulatory T cell absence and autoimmunity. In the case of this clone: Its target is unknown.

CDR1 and CDR2 from the germline V gene are SGHTA and FQGNSA. V shed 1 base and J shed 4 bases, with 16 bases lying between them. The CDR3 runs 16 residues. Repertoires were generated with immunoSEQ multiplex PCR, while TCRdb's copy carries only in-frame clones and drops some. The sample gives about 95,000 clones, about two thirds of which show up once; about 2.1% is in the top ten. Study outcomes and limitations: In IPEX syndrome, oligoclonal enrichment was read as supporting prenatal antigen-driven autoimmunity in the pancreas. Cord blood and pancreas showed broadly similar TRB gene family usage. Pancreas TCRs were oligoclonally enriched versus cord blood, some clones over 95-fold.

Sequenced material: pancreas tissue. The clonotype comes from a male donor with IPEX syndrome. The chain employs TRBV7-2 and TRBJ2-5; D is possibly TRBD2 (6 bases). CDR3 in amino acids: CASSLVPSPGGETQYF. CDR3 bases: TGTGCCAGCAGCTTAGTGCCCAGCCCCGGGGGAGAGACCCAGTACTTC.